This T cell receptor beta chain emerged from a study of vaccination effects on CD4 cells after COVID-19. V gave up 0 bases and J gave up 14 bases, with 15 bases separating them. This CDR3 has 13 residues. Germline-derived CDR1 and CDR2 are MGHRA and YSYEKL. Assay used: immunoSEQ multiplex PCR; TCRdb lists only in-frame clones, some missing. The sample includes tens of thousands of clones, roughly 70% of them seen just once. About this clone itself: Its cognate antigen is unknown.

Within the ViraFEST assay, antigen-specific CD4+ T cells underwent expansion with viral peptide pools prior to sequencing. Subsequent to a culture period of more than 9 days, CD4+ T cells were isolated. Prior SARS-CoV-2 infection was absent in the vaccine recipients, as shown by negative nucleocapsid antibodies. Half-medium changes using IL-2 medium occurred on days 3 and 7. Study-wide points: In the study, convalescent patients were few, and early post-infection timepoints were absent. Marked clonal contraction of infection- and vaccine-induced clones was seen late after vaccination. Vaccine-induced clones in healthy vaccinees cross-reacted with common cold coronaviruses in only 1 of 255 cases.

The sample was CD4+ T cells from PBMCs cultured with SARS-CoV-2 spike peptides, taken before COVID-19 vaccination. The TCR comes from a human donor who received a COVID-19 vaccine. V and J are TRBV4-1 and TRBJ2-3; D remains ambiguous. The CDR3 region has the DNA TGCGCCAGCAGCCAAGATTGGTCCAGTTTTCCGTATTTT. It encodes CASSQDWSSFPYF.